These T cell receptor beta chains were read from a single sample in a study of T cell responses to AZD1222 COVID-19 vaccine. The method was immunoSEQ multiplex PCR; TCRdb's version includes in-frame clones alone and lacks a portion of them. The data show about 200,000 clones, around nine tenths seen once. The sequenced sample was peripheral blood, obtained 28 days after the second dose of the MenACWY control vaccine. The receptors stem from an adult who received the MenACWY meningococcal vaccine as a control. CDR3s include the opening cysteine and the closing phenylalanine or tryptophan. D genes are given only for firm matches. Where a row states a size, it is once, few, many or the class of an expanded clone; other rows omit it.

cdr3_nt cdr3_aa j_call clone_size v_call d_call
TGTGCCAGCAATGGGTACCACGAGCAGTACTTC CASNGYHEQYF TRBJ2-7 - TRBV6-5 -
TGTGCCAGCAGTGATAGGGACAGGGCCTACGAGCAGTACTTC CASSDRDRAYEQYF TRBJ2-7 - TRBV2 TRBD1
TGTGCCAGCAGTCAAGGACGGGAGAATTCACCCCTCCACTTT CASSQGRENSPLHF TRBJ1-6 - TRBV2 -
TGTGCCAGCAGCTCGTCCCCTACTGGAAACACCATATATTTT CASSSSPTGNTIYF TRBJ1-3 - TRBV7-9 -
TGTGCCAGCAGCTCTTTGGGCTCTGGGGCCAACGTCCTGACTTTC CASSSLGSGANVLTF TRBJ2-6 - TRBV9 -
TGCGCCAGCGGAGGGTCTAGCGGGAGAATGGAGCTGTTTTTT CASGGSSGRMELFF TRBJ2-2 - TRBV10-2 TRBD2
TGTGCCAGCTCACCACAGGGGGCGCGAGAGACCCAGTACTTC CASSPQGARETQYF TRBJ2-5 - TRBV18 TRBD1
TGTGCCAGCAGCTTTGACAGGGGCCCTCGGGGAAACATTCAGTACTTC CASSFDRGPRGNIQYF TRBJ2-4 once TRBV7-8 TRBD1
TGTGCCAGCAGTTTACTGGGACAGGGTTCCTATGGCTACACCTTC CASSLLGQGSYGYTF TRBJ1-2 - TRBV7-2 TRBD1
TGTGCTAGTGGTTACGCCGGGACAGGGTATGAAGCTTTCTTT CASGYAGTGYEAFF TRBJ1-1 once TRBV12-5 TRBD1
TGTGCCAGTAGTCCCGACAGCGGGCATCAGCCCCAGCATTTT CASSPDSGHQPQHF TRBJ1-5 few TRBV19 -
TGTGCCAGTACTCCTGGCGGTACCGGGGAGCTGTTTTTT CASTPGGTGELFF TRBJ2-2 - TRBV19 -
TGTGCCAGCAGCTTAGCGGGAGGGCCGACCGGGGAGCTGTTTTTT CASSLAGGPTGELFF TRBJ2-2 few TRBV7-9 TRBD2
TGCGCCAGCAGCGGTAGGGACGGCCGAAACACCATATATTTT CASSGRDGRNTIYF TRBJ1-3 - TRBV5-1 -
TGCGCCAGCAGCTTGGGGTGGGCAGATACGCAGTATTTT CASSLGWADTQYF TRBJ2-3 once TRBV5-1 -
TGTGCCAGTAGTGTAGCGGCCTCCTACGAGCAGTACTTC CASSVAASYEQYF TRBJ2-7 - TRBV19 -
TGTGCCAGCAGCCGCTTTTCGGACAGGGAGGAGTTCACCGGGGAGCTGTTTTTT CASSRFSDREEFTGELFF TRBJ2-2 - TRBV3-1/TRBV3-2 TRBD1
TGTGCCAGCAGCCCCCGGGACAGCTATGGCTACACCTTC CASSPRDSYGYTF TRBJ1-2 once TRBV11-3 TRBD1
TGCAGCGTTGAACTAGCGGGAGTAGGTTACGAGCAGTACTTC CSVELAGVGYEQYF TRBJ2-7 - TRBV29-1 TRBD2
TGTGCCTGGAGTGTACGGGGGGGCCTGTACAATGAGCAGTTCTTC CAWSVRGGLYNEQFF TRBJ2-1 - TRBV30 TRBD2
TGTGCCAGCAGCCAAGATACCGGGGGGTGGGAAAAACTGTTTTTT CASSQDTGGWEKLFF TRBJ1-4 once TRBV3-1/TRBV3-2 -
TGTGCCACCAGTGATCCCGGACAGCTCCAGCATTTT CATSDPGQLQHF TRBJ1-5 - TRBV24-1 -
TGTGCCACCAGCAGAGAAGCGGGGAGGACCGATACGCAGTATTTT CATSREAGRTDTQYF TRBJ2-3 - TRBV15 TRBD2
TGTGCCAGCAGCGCCCAGACAGGACATAACGGGGACGAGCAGTACTTC CASSAQTGHNGDEQYF TRBJ2-7 - TRBV9 -
TGTGCCAGCAGTGAGCAAGCGGAGGGGGCTTTCTTT CASSEQAEGAFF TRBJ1-1 - TRBV2 -
TGTGCCAGCAGCGTAGACCGCCCCCGAACCGGGGAGCTGTTTTTT CASSVDRPRTGELFF TRBJ2-2 - TRBV9 -
TGTGCCACCAGCAGAGGGCAGACCTTAACCCCACAAGAGACCCAGTACTTC CATSRGQTLTPQETQYF TRBJ2-5 - TRBV15 -
TGTGCCAGCAGTTTATCCGGGATTAATGAGCAGTTCTTC CASSLSGINEQFF TRBJ2-1 - TRBV12-3/TRBV12-4 -
TGTGCCACCAGTGATTACCCGGGACTAGCGGAGCGGGATGAGCAGTTCTTC CATSDYPGLAERDEQFF TRBJ2-1 - TRBV24-1 TRBD2
TGTGCCAGCAGTGGAGGGGACAGGAGATATAATTCACCCCTCCACTTT CASSGGDRRYNSPLHF TRBJ1-6 - TRBV27 TRBD1
TGTGCCAGCAGCGTAGACAGCGGGAGGGACACTGAAGCTTTCTTT CASSVDSGRDTEAFF TRBJ1-1 - TRBV7-9 -
TGTGCCAGCAGCCTCCCGGGAGGACTCGAGCAGTACTTC CASSLPGGLEQYF TRBJ2-7 - TRBV7-9 TRBD2
TGCGCCAGCAGTGATGTGGGAGGGCCGCTTGAGAAGACCCAGTACTTC CASSDVGGPLEKTQYF TRBJ2-5 - TRBV10-1 TRBD2
TGTGCCAGCAGTGGACTAGCGGGAGGTGGCGGGGAGCTGTTTTTT CASSGLAGGGGELFF TRBJ2-2 - TRBV27 TRBD2
TGTGCCAGTAGTATAGGACCCGGCGTAAACTATGGCTACACCTTC CASSIGPGVNYGYTF TRBJ1-2 - TRBV19 -
TGTGCCAGCAGCTTGGGTGGAGGGGGCCGGTACGAGCAGTACTTC CASSLGGGGRYEQYF TRBJ2-7 few TRBV7-2 -
TGTGCCTGGACTTGGACTAGCGGGCAACCTGGTTACAATGAGCAGTTCTTC CAWTWTSGQPGYNEQFF TRBJ2-1 - TRBV30 TRBD2
TGTGCCAGCAGCTTATCCTCGACAGGGACGAACACTGAAGCTTTCTTT CASSLSSTGTNTEAFF TRBJ1-1 - TRBV7-2 TRBD1
TGTGCCACCAGCAGAGATAGGTATAGCAATCAGCCCCAGCATTTT CATSRDRYSNQPQHF TRBJ1-5 - TRBV15 -
TGTGCCTGGAACGAATTCGGACAGGCCGGGGAGACCCAGTACTTC CAWNEFGQAGETQYF TRBJ2-5 - TRBV30 TRBD1
TGCAGTGCTAGTGACCCTAGTTATCCCGAGCAGTACTTC CSASDPSYPEQYF TRBJ2-7 - TRBV20-1 -
TGTGCCAGCAGCCACACCCCCAGGGCCGGGGAGCTGTTTTTT CASSHTPRAGELFF TRBJ2-2 - TRBV3-1/TRBV3-2 -
TGTGCCAGCAGCTCTTTGCGTGGGGAAGACACCGGGGAGCTGTTTTTT CASSSLRGEDTGELFF TRBJ2-2 - TRBV7-6 -
TGTGCCAGCAGCCCGATTCGACAGCAGGGCAATGAGCAGTTCTTC CASSPIRQQGNEQFF TRBJ2-1 - TRBV7-2 -
TGTGCCAGCAGCCAAATAGGCGGAGGCGAGACCCAGTACTTC CASSQIGGGETQYF TRBJ2-5 - TRBV3-1/TRBV3-2 -
TGCGCCAGCAGCCAAAAAGAGGATGGACGAGCTGAAGCTTTCTTT CASSQKEDGRAEAFF TRBJ1-1 - TRBV4-1 -
TGTGCCAGCAGTCCCCCCGGCAGGGATGAAAAACTGTTTTTT CASSPPGRDEKLFF TRBJ1-4 - TRBV2 -
TGTGCCAGCAGCCAAGAGGGGGGGGCTAGCAATCAGCCCCAGCATTTT CASSQEGGASNQPQHF TRBJ1-5 - TRBV3-1/TRBV3-2 -
TGTGCCAGCAGCCAGGGACTAGCGGGAATCAATGAGCAGTTCTTC CASSQGLAGINEQFF TRBJ2-1 - TRBV7-9 TRBD2
TGCGCCAGCAGCTTAACCGGACAGAGTGAAGCTTTCTTT CASSLTGQSEAFF TRBJ1-1 - TRBV5-1 -
TGTGCCAGCAGTTTATTTACAGGGGATAACTATGGCTACACCTTC CASSLFTGDNYGYTF TRBJ1-2 - TRBV28 TRBD1
TGTGCCAGCAGTGAACCGGCCACTGAAGCTTTCTTT CASSEPATEAFF TRBJ1-1 - TRBV2 -
TGTGCCAGCTCTGGACAAGCGAACACCGGGGAGCTGTTTTTT CASSGQANTGELFF TRBJ2-2 - TRBV25-1 -